This T cell receptor (beta chain) was obtained from a study of blood T cell repertoires in COVID-19. For the study at large: Samples of COVID-19 (acute and convalescent) were obtained from the United States, Italy and Spain. From T cells, B-cell-depleted T cells, or PBMCs came the material, which was cDNA or gDNA.

J gave up 5 bases and V 6 bases, and 6 bases lay outside the gene matches. The germline gives CDR1 MNHEY, CDR2 SMNVEV (reference sequence). This CDR3 is built from 13 residues. As originally analysed: Reference gene primer amplification yielded estimated nucleated cell counts. Produced via immunoSEQ multiplex PCR; TCRdb's table is partial and in-frame only. V and J calls and clone size come straight from that table; D and trimming were deduced from the DNA. The data show 130,000 to 150,000 clones, almost 85% seen once. This clone has just a few counts. Membership in each cohort depended on participant-reported clinical history.

The clonotype was recovered from a man in his forties with acute COVID-19. Sequencing input: PBMCs or T cells enriched from blood (not recorded which). The chain uses TRBV27 and TRBJ2-5, with TRBD1 matching over 7 bases. This CDR3 is CASSRQGWETQYF. CDR3 bases: TGTGCCAGCAGCCGACAGGGATGGGAGACCCAGTACTTC.